A single sample is the source of the 10 T cell receptor beta chains below, sequenced in a study of blood T cell repertoires in COVID-19. This table comes from immunoSEQ multiplex PCR, and its TCRdb copy is limited to in-frame clones, with some not included. The sample lists roughly 130,000 clones; 80% were seen once. Sequencing input: peripheral blood. These receptors all stem from a man in his fifties or sixties with active or convalescent COVID-19.

This clone was picked up a small number of times. The chain has TRBV7-9 and TRBJ1-6; 7 bases line up with TRBD1. The CDR3 loop spans 14 amino acids. J gave up 10 bases and V 5 bases, and 8 bases lay outside the gene matches. Germline CDR1 reads SEHNR; CDR2 reads FQNEAQ (reference sequence). In nucleotides, the CDR3 is TGTGCCAGCAGCCTCAGGGGGTGGGAATCACCCCTCCACTTT. Residues: CASSLRGWESPLHF. Looking up the rest from reference TRBV7-9 and TRBJ1-6 gives the full variable domain: DTGVSQNPRHKITKRGQNVTFRCDPISEHNRLYWYRQTLGQGPEFLTYFQNEAQLEKSRLLSDRFSAERPKGSFSTLEIQRTEQGDSAMYLCASSLRGWESPLHFGNGTRLTVT.

The chain employs TRBV15 and TRBJ1-2, with a tentative D call TRBD1 (5 bases). V dropped 5 bases and J dropped 6 bases, with 16 bases sitting between them. CDR3 length equals 14 residues. In germline, CDR1 is LNHNV, CDR2 YYDKDF (reference sequence). The CDR3 region has the DNA TGTGCCACCAGCCCCCGGGACTTCGACGATGGCTACACCTTC. Protein sequence: CATSPRDFDDGYTF.

The chain has TRBV5-4 and TRBJ1-1, with 8 bases aligning to TRBD1. Germline V CDR1 and CDR2: SGHNT, YYREEE (reference sequence). This CDR3 spans 14 amino acids. V lost 4 bases to trimming and J lost 5 bases; unmatched junction nucleotides: 7. Written as DNA, the CDR3 is TGTGCCAGCAGCGTACAACAGGGGGTAACTGAAGCTTTCTTT. Translation gives CASSVQQGVTEAFF.

The V gene is TRBV24-1, the J gene TRBJ2-1; TRBD1 matches at 8 bases. The CDR3 contains 18 residues. Germline trimming cut 4 bases from V and 6 bases from J; bases unmatched to any gene: 16. Germline V gives CDR1 KGHDR, CDR2 SFDVKD. The CDR3 DNA sequence: TGTGCCACCAGTGAAACGCGCCGACAGGGGCCCGTGGGCAATGAGCAGTTCTTC. As protein: CATSETRRQGPVGNEQFF.

The genes are TRBV6-6 and TRBJ1-6; D is perhaps TRBD1 (5 bases). The ends were cut back, 6 bases at V and 6 bases at J, with 9 bases in the middle. In germline, CDR1 is MNHNY, CDR2 SVGAGI (reference sequence). The CDR3 runs 13 residues. This chain's CDR3 is CASRDGGNSPLHF. The CDR3 DNA reads TGTGCCAGCAGAGACGGGGGTAATTCACCCCTCCACTTT.

This chain connects TRBV3-1 (or the pseudogene TRBV3-2) to TRBJ1-2; tentative D call: TRBD1 (5 bases). CDR1 LGHDT and CDR2 YNNKEL come from the germline V gene (reference sequence). V gave up 0 bases and J gave up 7 bases, with 6 bases separating them. This CDR3 spans 12 amino acids. The DNA for the CDR3 is TGTGCCAGCAGCCAAGATCAGGGTGGCTACACCTTC. Encoded protein: CASSQDQGGYTF.

The sample holds many counts of this clone. CDR3 loop: CSVLGLTTQETQYF. Here the CDR3 DNA reads TGCAGCGTCCTCGGTCTGACAACCCAAGAGACCCAGTACTTC. The V gene is TRBV29-1, the J gene TRBJ2-5; D uncertain. The V and J ends lost 6 bases and 1 base respectively, with 15 bases between them. The CDR3 length is 14 residues. Germline-derived CDR1 and CDR2 are SQVTM and ANQGSEA. The variable domain in full, completed from reference TRBV29-1 and TRBJ2-5, reads SAVISQKPSRDICQRGTSLTIQCQVDSQVTMMFWYRQQPGQSLTLIATANQGSEATYESGFVIDKFPISRPNLTFSTLTVSNMSPEDSSIYLCSVLGLTTQETQYFGPGTRLLVL.

This chain joins TRBV5-6 and TRBJ1-5; D uncertain. Trimming pared 1 base from V and 6 bases from J, leaving 11 bases between. Germline CDR1 reads SGHDT; CDR2 reads YYEEEE. The CDR3 loop spans 14 amino acids. The CDR3 nucleotides read TGTGCCAGCAGCTTGTTCCGAGGCGGTCAGCCCCAGCATTTT. This codes for CASSLFRGGQPQHF.

This rearrangement joins TRBV27 to TRBJ2-7, with 12 bases lining up with TRBD2. The J segment lost 3 bases and the V segment lost 3 bases, leaving 6 bases of the junction unmatched. CDR3 size: 16 residues. The V gene's germline CDR1 is MNHEY and CDR2 SMNVEV (reference sequence). The CDR3 nucleotides are TGTGCCAGCAGTTTCCTGGGACTAGCGGGCGACTACGAGCAGTACTTC. Translated: CASSFLGLAGDYEQYF.

There are a few counts of this clone. This rearrangement joins TRBV6-5 to TRBJ1-6, with TRBD1 matching 7 bases. Germline lookup yields CDR1 MNHEY and CDR2 SVGAGI. After removal of 0 bases from V and 8 bases from J, the junction contained 4 bases not matched to a gene. The CDR3 runs to 15 residues. Here the CDR3 DNA reads TGTGCCAGCAGTTACTCACAGGGGCGGGATTCACCCCTCCACTTT. It translates to CASSYSQGRDSPLHF.